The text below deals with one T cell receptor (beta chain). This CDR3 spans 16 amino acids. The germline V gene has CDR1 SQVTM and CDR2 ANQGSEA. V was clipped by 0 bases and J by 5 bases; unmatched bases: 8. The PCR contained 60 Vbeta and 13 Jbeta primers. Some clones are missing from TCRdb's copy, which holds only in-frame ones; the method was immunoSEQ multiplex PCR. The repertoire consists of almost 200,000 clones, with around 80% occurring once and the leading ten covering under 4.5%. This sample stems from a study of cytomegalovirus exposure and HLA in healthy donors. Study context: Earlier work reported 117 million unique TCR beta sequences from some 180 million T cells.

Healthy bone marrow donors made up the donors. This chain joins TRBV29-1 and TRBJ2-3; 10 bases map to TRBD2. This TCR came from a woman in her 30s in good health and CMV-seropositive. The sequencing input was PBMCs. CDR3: CSVEDLLAGVLDTQYF. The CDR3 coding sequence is TGCAGCGTTGAAGATCTTCTAGCGGGGGTTTTAGATACGCAGTATTTT.